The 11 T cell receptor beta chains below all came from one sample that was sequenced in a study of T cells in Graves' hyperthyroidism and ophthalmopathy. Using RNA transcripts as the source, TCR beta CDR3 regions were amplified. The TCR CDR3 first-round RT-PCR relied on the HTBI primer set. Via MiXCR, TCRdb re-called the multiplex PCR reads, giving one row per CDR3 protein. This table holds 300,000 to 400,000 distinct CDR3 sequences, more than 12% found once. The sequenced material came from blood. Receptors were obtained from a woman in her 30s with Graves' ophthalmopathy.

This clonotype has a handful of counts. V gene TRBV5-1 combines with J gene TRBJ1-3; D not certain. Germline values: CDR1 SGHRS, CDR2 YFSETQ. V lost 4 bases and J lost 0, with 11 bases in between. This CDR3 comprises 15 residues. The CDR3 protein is CASSPGRFSGNTIYF. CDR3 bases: TGCGCCAGCAGCCCCGGACGATTCTCTGGAAACACCATATATTTT.

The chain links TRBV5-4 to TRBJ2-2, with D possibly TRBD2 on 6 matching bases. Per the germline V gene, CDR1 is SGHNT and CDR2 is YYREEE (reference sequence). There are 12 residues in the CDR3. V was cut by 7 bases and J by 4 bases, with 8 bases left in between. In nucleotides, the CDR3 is TGTGCCAGCGGGGGGTCCACCGGGGAGCTGTTTTTT. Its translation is CASGGSTGELFF.

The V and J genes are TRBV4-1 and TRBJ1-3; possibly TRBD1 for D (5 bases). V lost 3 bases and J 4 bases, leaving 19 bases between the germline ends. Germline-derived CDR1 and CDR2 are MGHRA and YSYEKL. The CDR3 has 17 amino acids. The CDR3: CASSQSATVSFGNTIYF. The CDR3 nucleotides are TGCGCCAGCAGCCAGTCCGCGACAGTGAGCTTCGGAAACACCATATATTTT.

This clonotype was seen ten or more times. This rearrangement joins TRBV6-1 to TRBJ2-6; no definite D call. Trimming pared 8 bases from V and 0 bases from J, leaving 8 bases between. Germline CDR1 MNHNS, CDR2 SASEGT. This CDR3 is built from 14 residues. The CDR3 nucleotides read TGTGCCAGCTCTTCGAGCTCTGGGGCCAACGTCCTGACTTTC. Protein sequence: CASSSSSGANVLTF.

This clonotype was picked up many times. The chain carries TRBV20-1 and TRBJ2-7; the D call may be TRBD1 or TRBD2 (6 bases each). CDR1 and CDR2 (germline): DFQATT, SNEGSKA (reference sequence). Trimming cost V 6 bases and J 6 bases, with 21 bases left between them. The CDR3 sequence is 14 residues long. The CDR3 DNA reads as TGCAGTGCGAGCCAGACAGGACTACCTGGCGAGCAGTACTTC. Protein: CSASQTGLPGEQYF.

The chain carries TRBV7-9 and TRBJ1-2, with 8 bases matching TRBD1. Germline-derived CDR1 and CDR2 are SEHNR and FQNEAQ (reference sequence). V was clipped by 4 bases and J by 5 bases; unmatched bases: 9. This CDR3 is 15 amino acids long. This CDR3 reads CASSSHDRGFYGYTF. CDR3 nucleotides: TGTGCCAGCAGCTCCCATGACAGGGGTTTTTATGGCTACACCTTC.

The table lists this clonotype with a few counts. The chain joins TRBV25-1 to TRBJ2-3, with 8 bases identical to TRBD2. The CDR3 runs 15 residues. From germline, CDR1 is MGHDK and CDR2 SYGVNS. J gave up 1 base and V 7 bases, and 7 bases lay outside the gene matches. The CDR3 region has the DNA TGTGCCAGCACGGGGGGGACTAGACGCACAGATACGCAGTATTTT. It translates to CASTGGTRRTDTQYF.

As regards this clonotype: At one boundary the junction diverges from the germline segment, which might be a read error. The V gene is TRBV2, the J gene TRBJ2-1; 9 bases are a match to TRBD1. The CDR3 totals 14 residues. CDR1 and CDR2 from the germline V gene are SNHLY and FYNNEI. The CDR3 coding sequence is TGTGCCAGCATGAAACAGGGGGCTTACAGTGAGCAGTTCTTC. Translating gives CASMKQGAYSEQFF.

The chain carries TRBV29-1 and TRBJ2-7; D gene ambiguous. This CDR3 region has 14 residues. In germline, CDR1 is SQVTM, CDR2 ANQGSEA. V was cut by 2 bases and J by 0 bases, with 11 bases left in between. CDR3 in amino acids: CSVENPAVSYEQYF. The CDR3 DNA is TGCAGCGTTGAAAACCCCGCAGTCTCCTACGAGCAGTACTTC.

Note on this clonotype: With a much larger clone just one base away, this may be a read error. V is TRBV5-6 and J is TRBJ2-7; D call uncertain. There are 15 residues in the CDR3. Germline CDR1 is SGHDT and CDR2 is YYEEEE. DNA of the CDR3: TGTGCCAGCGGCTTATTTGCGCGACCGCTCTACGAGCAGTACTTC. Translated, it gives CASGLFARPLYEQYF.

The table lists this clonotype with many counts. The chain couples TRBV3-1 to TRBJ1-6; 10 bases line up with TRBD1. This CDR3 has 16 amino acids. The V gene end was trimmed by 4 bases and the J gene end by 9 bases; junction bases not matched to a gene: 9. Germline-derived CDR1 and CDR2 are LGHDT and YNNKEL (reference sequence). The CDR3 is CASSRSTGQGTSPLHF. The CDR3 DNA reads TGTGCCAGCAGCCGTTCTACGGGACAGGGGACTTCACCCCTCCACTTT.